These 31 T cell receptor beta chains were all obtained from the same sample, sequenced in a study of blood T cell repertoires in COVID-19 (dated by TCRdb to the early 2020s). The library was made by the immunoSEQ multiplex PCR assay. TCRdb holds this immuneACCESS table with in-frame rearrangements only. Some clones are missing; in checked studies, unresolved V genes explain under half, and the rest has no known cause. Present in this sample are 190,000 or so clones, 70% to 90% of which were seen just once. The ten largest account for about 8.8% of the sample. Sequenced input: PBMCs or T cells enriched from blood (not recorded which). The receptors were gathered from a woman aged 18-29 years who had recovered from COVID-19.

This clone appeared a few times. This chain links TRBV2 with TRBJ1-1, with TRBD1 as a possible D gene (6 bases). Germline CDR1 reads SNHLY; CDR2 reads FYNNEI. The CDR3 is made up of 15 amino acids. The ends were cut back, 6 bases at V and 0 bases at J, with 14 bases in the middle. The CDR3 region is CASRDGTMVNTEAFF. CDR3 DNA: TGTGCCAGCAGGGACGGGACAATGGTGAACACTGAAGCTTTCTTT.

This clone was detected only a few times. A read error is likely, as this CDR3 ends without the conserved phenylalanine or tryptophan. It is unclear where the CDR3 begins or ends on the DNA, so no DNA is shown, and the CDR3 is as TCRdb lists it. The chain is built from TRBV28 and TRBJ1-2; the table's D call, TRBD1, was not checked against the DNA. The CDR3 region is 11 residues in length, termini included. Germline values: CDR1 MDHEN, CDR2 SYDVKM. Here the CDR3 reads CASSLRDRLNY.

The chain carries TRBV5-1 and TRBJ1-6, with 10 bases identical to TRBD1. In germline, CDR1 is SGHRS, CDR2 YFSETQ. After removal of 5 bases from V and 8 bases from J, the junction contained 4 bases not matched to a gene. The CDR3 extends over 14 amino acids. The CDR3 protein is CASRYGTGDSPLHF. DNA of the CDR3: TGCGCCAGCAGATACGGGACAGGGGATTCACCCCTCCACTTT.

The chain uses TRBV29-1 and TRBJ1-1; TRBD1 matches 11 bases. Germline-derived CDR1 and CDR2 are SQVTM and ANQGSEA. The CDR3 contains 14 residues. Trimming took 6 bases from V and 3 from J; bases not matched to a gene: 6. The CDR3 nucleotides are TGCAGCGTGGACAGGGGGCGCTTGGACACTGAAGCTTTCTTT. This translates into CSVDRGRLDTEAFF.

The V gene is TRBV4-1, the J gene TRBJ1-1; D gene uncertain. With 4 bases removed from V and 5 bases from J, the gap between germline ends came to 20 bases. The CDR3 is 16 amino acids. CDR1 is MGHRA, CDR2 YSYEKL, per germline. The CDR3 region is CASSRELTPRETEAFF. DNA for the CDR3: TGCGCCAGCAGCCGAGAACTTACCCCGCGGGAAACTGAAGCTTTCTTT.

This chain joins TRBV19 and TRBJ1-5; no clear D. V was shortened by 1 base and J by 1 base, with 8 bases between the two germline ends. The CDR3 spans 15 residues. Germline CDR1 and CDR2: LNHDA and SQIVND (reference sequence). The CDR3 loop is CASSIVGGSNQPQHF. The CDR3 region has the DNA TGTGCCAGTAGTATAGTTGGTGGCAGCAATCAGCCCCAGCATTTT.

This clone was seen a single time. This sequence joins TRBV15 and TRBJ2-6; D call uncertain. Germline loops: CDR1 LNHNV, CDR2 YYDKDF (reference sequence). The CDR3 covers 15 residues. Trimming left V 0 bases short and J 4 bases short, with 7 bases between. The CDR3 bases are TGTGCCACCAGCAGAGACAGGTCGGGGGCCAACGTCCTGACTTTC. Amino acid sequence: CATSRDRSGANVLTF.

This sequence joins TRBV18 and TRBJ1-2; 7 bases fit TRBD1. This CDR3 is 14 amino acids long. V dropped 3 bases and J dropped 7; count of bases not matched to a gene: 8. Germline lookup yields CDR1 KGHSH and CDR2 LQKENI. The CDR3 nucleotides are TGTGCCAGCTCACCTACAGGGGCTTGGCTTGGCTACACCTTC. Its protein is CASSPTGAWLGYTF.

The chain combines TRBV2 with TRBJ1-2, with D unclear. This CDR3 contains 12 residues. Trimming pared 4 bases from V and 8 bases from J, leaving 11 bases between. The germline CDR1 and CDR2 sequences are SNHLY and FYNNEI. In nucleotides, the CDR3 is TGTGCCAGCAGTGGGCAAGTGCAAGGCTACACCTTC. Translated, it gives CASSGQVQGYTF. Full variable domain (rest looked up from reference TRBV2 and TRBJ1-2): EPEVTQTPSHQVTQMGQEVILRCVPISNHLYFYWYRQILGQKVEFLVSFYNNEISEKSEIFDDQFSVERPDGSNFTLKIRSTKLEDSAMYFCASSGQVQGYTFGSGTRLTVV.

The rearrangement joins TRBV2 to TRBJ1-2; 9 bases map to TRBD1. Trimming removed 5 bases from V and 6 bases from J; junction bases left unmatched: 4. This CDR3 has 13 amino acids. The V gene's germline CDR1 is SNHLY and CDR2 FYNNEI. In nucleotides, the CDR3 is TGTGCCAGCAGTCTAGGGACAGGGAATGGCTACACCTTC. It translates to CASSLGTGNGYTF.

The V gene is TRBV5-4, the J gene TRBJ1-6; 8 nucleotides match TRBD1. The CDR3 sequence is 16 residues long. Trimming removed 4 bases from V and 7 bases from J; junction bases left unmatched: 10. Germline V gene lookup returns CDR1 SGHNT and CDR2 YYREEE (reference sequence). The CDR3 region is CASSENIGTGNSPLHF. The CDR3 coding sequence is TGTGCCAGCAGCGAGAATATAGGGACAGGCAATTCACCCCTCCACTTT. Full variable domain (missing parts from reference TRBV5-4 and TRBJ1-6): ETGVTQSPTHLIKTRGQQVTLRCSSQSGHNTVSWYQQALGQGPQFIFQYYREEENGRGNFPPRFSGLQFPNYSSELNVNALELDDSALYLCASSENIGTGNSPLHFGNGTRLTVT.

This clone appeared a single time. The chain is built from TRBV20-1 and TRBJ2-4; unclear D gene. Trimming removed 6 bases from V and 15 bases from J, with 12 bases in between. Germline CDR1 DFQATT, CDR2 SNEGSKA (reference sequence). This CDR3 region has 9 residues. The CDR3 DNA sequence: TGCAGTGCGGGCGACAATAGGTACTTC. Translating gives CSAGDNRYF.

The chain carries TRBV19 and TRBJ2-7; D remains unclear. CDR1 is LNHDA, CDR2 SQIVND, per germline (reference sequence). V was clipped by 2 bases and J by 4 bases, with 9 bases between them. The CDR3 has 13 amino acids. The CDR3 loop is CASSIQTSYEQYF. The CDR3 nucleotides are TGTGCCAGTAGTATACAGACAAGTTACGAGCAGTACTTC.

The V gene is TRBV6-5, the J gene TRBJ1-2; D may be TRBD1 (6 bases). Germline-derived CDR1 and CDR2 are MNHEY and SVGAGI. CDR3 length: 14 amino acids. V lost 3 bases to trimming and J lost 4 bases, with 12 bases between them. In DNA form, the CDR3 reads TGTGCCAGCAGTTATCCAGGGGCCTCCTATGGCTACACCTTC. Its protein is CASSYPGASYGYTF.

The rearrangement uses TRBV2 and TRBJ1-2, with D possibly being TRBD1 (5 bases). This CDR3 is 13 amino acids long. Germline lookup yields CDR1 SNHLY and CDR2 FYNNEI. V lost 7 bases, J lost 7 bases, and 16 bases lay in between. CDR3 in DNA: TGTGCCAGCAATTATGGGGCTTCGGGTGGCTACACCTTC. This translates into CASNYGASGGYTF.

The V and J genes are TRBV5-1 and TRBJ1-1, with D perhaps matching TRBD1 (5 bases). Germline values: CDR1 SGHRS, CDR2 YFSETQ. The CDR3 is made up of 15 amino acids. Trimming stripped 0 bases from V and 1 base from J, with 10 bases between. CDR3: CASSLVRGRNTEAFF. Here the CDR3 DNA reads TGCGCCAGCAGCTTGGTAAGGGGCAGGAACACTGAAGCTTTCTTT.

The genes are TRBV20-1 and TRBJ1-2, with D unclear. Trimming removed 1 base from V and 4 bases from J, with 4 bases in between. The CDR3 runs to 11 residues. Germline V gives CDR1 DFQATT, CDR2 SNEGSKA (reference sequence). The CDR3 reads CSARASYGYTF. The CDR3 region has the DNA TGCAGTGCTAGAGCTAGCTATGGCTACACCTTC.

The rearrangement uses TRBV6-5 and TRBJ2-7; D ambiguous. The CDR3 is 13 residues long. Trimming cost V 7 bases and J 3 bases, with 13 bases left between them. Germline V gene lookup returns CDR1 MNHEY and CDR2 SVGAGI. Here the CDR3 reads CASTLLIGYEQYF. CDR3 DNA: TGTGCCAGCACCCTCTTGATCGGCTACGAGCAGTACTTC.

This chain joins TRBV6-4 and TRBJ2-3, with 8 nucleotides matching TRBD2. V lost 6 bases, J lost 6 bases, and 8 bases stayed unmatched. The CDR3 is 14 residues long. Germline-derived CDR1 and CDR2 are MRHNA and SNTAGT. The CDR3 region is CASSEGLDADTQYF. For the CDR3, the DNA is TGTGCCAGCAGCGAGGGACTAGATGCCGATACGCAGTATTTT.

The chain combines TRBV9 with TRBJ2-3; D perhaps matches TRBD1 (5 bases). The CDR3 spans 14 residues. Germline V CDR1 and CDR2: SGDLS, YYNGEE. The V gene lost 3 bases and the J gene lost 6 bases, with 14 bases spanning the gap. CDR3 nucleotide sequence: TGTGCCAGCAGCGCCCACGGTGGGGCTGATACGCAGTATTTT. This gives the protein CASSAHGGADTQYF. The variable domain in full, completed from reference TRBV9 and TRBJ2-3, reads DSGVTQTPKHLITATGQRVTLRCSPRSGDLSVYWYQQSLDQGLQFLIQYYNGEERAKGNILERFSAQQFPDLHSELNLSSLELGDSALYFCASSAHGGADTQYFGPGTRLTVL.

The chain employs TRBV6-5 and TRBJ1-6; D gene ambiguous. This CDR3 has 14 amino acids. Germline loops: CDR1 MNHEY, CDR2 SVGAGI. V lost 8 bases and J 10 bases, leaving 18 bases between the germline ends. The CDR3 sequence is CASQTQRGTSPLHF. Here the CDR3 DNA reads TGTGCCAGCCAGACCCAACGGGGTACCTCACCCCTCCACTTT.

The chain links TRBV27 to TRBJ2-2, with D maybe TRBD2 (6 bases). Looked up from germline, CDR1 is MNHEY and CDR2 is SMNVEV (reference sequence). The V gene lost 3 bases and the J gene lost 4 bases, with 6 bases spanning the gap. CDR3 length equals 13 residues. For the CDR3, the DNA is TGTGCCAGCAGTTTTAGCGGCACCGGGGAGCTGTTTTTT. Translation gives CASSFSGTGELFF.

V usage is TRBV5-4 and J usage is TRBJ1-2; TRBD1 is a possible D gene (5 bases). CDR1 and CDR2 from the germline V gene are SGHNT and YYREEE (reference sequence). V was cut by 4 bases and J by 8 bases, with 21 bases left in between. There are 15 residues in the CDR3. CDR3 sequence reads: CASSRAGGPLDGYTF. The CDR3 nucleotides are TGTGCCAGCAGCCGAGCCGGGGGACCCCTGGACGGCTACACCTTC.

J is TRBJ2-7 and V is TRBV28; 10 nucleotides agree with TRBD2. There are 14 residues in the CDR3. Looked up from germline, CDR1 is MDHEN and CDR2 is SYDVKM. Germline trimming cut 6 bases from V and 0 bases from J; bases unmatched to any gene: 2. This CDR3 is CASRAGGISYEQYF. Here the CDR3 DNA reads TGTGCCAGCAGAGCGGGGGGGATCTCCTACGAGCAGTACTTC.

Points on this clone: At one of its ends the junction is not consistent with the germline gene, which may arise from a read error. The gene calls are TRBV5-4 and TRBJ2-7; a possible D gene is TRBD2 (5 bases). Germline lookup yields CDR1 SGHNT and CDR2 YYREEE (reference sequence). This CDR3 spans 14 amino acids. CDR3 DNA: TGTGCCAGCAGCTTGGAAGCGGCCTCCCACGAGCAGTACTTC. This encodes CASSLEAASHEQYF.

This clone was picked up one time. This rearrangement joins TRBV19 to TRBJ2-7; 10 bases agree with TRBD1. The CDR3 is made up of 14 amino acids. Germline CDR1 and CDR2: LNHDA and SQIVND (reference sequence). J was trimmed by 4 bases and V by 5 bases; bases with no gene match: 5. Written as DNA, the CDR3 is TGTGCCAGTAGTCCCGGGACAGGGGAATACGAGCAGTACTTC. This translates into CASSPGTGEYEQYF.

V usage is TRBV5-1 and J usage is TRBJ2-1; 11 nucleotides line up with TRBD1. Germline V gene sequence: CDR1 SGHRS, CDR2 YFSETQ. The CDR3 loop spans 15 amino acids. The V segment lost 4 bases and the J segment 7 bases; nucleotides outside the gene matches: 7. CDR3 coding DNA: TGCGCCAGCAGCACAGGACAGGGGGCGAGAAATGAGCAGTTCTTC. It yields the protein CASSTGQGARNEQFF.

V usage is TRBV18 and J usage is TRBJ1-1; D uncertain. This CDR3 contains 13 residues. Trimming removed 1 base at V and 3 bases at J, with 6 bases between. Germline lookup yields CDR1 KGHSH and CDR2 LQKENI. The CDR3 here is CASSPLYDTEAFF. The CDR3 bases are TGTGCCAGCTCACCACTTTATGACACTGAAGCTTTCTTT.

The chain recombines TRBV30 with TRBJ2-1; D is perhaps TRBD1 (6 bases). V lost 3 bases and J 2 bases, leaving 14 bases between the germline ends. This CDR3 comprises 15 residues. Germline CDR1 reads GTSNPN; CDR2 reads SVGIG (reference sequence). The DNA of the CDR3 is TGTGCCTGGAGCGAACAGGGTACCACCTACAATGAGCAGTTCTTC. Residues: CAWSEQGTTYNEQFF. Together with reference TRBV30 and TRBJ2-1, the CDR3 gives the full variable domain: SQTIHQWPATLVQPVGSPLSLECTVEGTSNPNLYWYRQAAGRGLQLLFYSVGIGQISSEVPQNLSASRPQDRQFILSSKKLLLSDSGFYLCAWSEQGTTYNEQFFGPGTRLTVL.

The chain joins TRBV18 to TRBJ1-2; D is possibly TRBD1 (6 bases). The CDR3 has 15 amino acids. Trimming left V 2 bases short and J 7 bases short, with 17 bases between. Germline values: CDR1 KGHSH, CDR2 LQKENI. CDR3 in DNA: TGTGCCAGCTCACCAAAACAGGGAGCGGTTTCTGGCTACACCTTC. Translating it yields CASSPKQGAVSGYTF.

This chain uses TRBV11-2 with TRBJ2-7; TRBD2 matches 15 bases. The CDR3 runs 15 residues. V dropped 4 bases and J dropped 3; count of bases not matched to a gene: 1. Germline loops: CDR1 SGHAT, CDR2 FQNNGV. CDR3 nucleotide sequence: TGTGCCAGCAGCTGGGGACTAGCGGGGGGCTACGAGCAGTACTTC. This sequence encodes CASSWGLAGGYEQYF.